This TCR beta chain stems from a study of blood T cells in healthy people across ages. Next came a second PCR, run for about 7 to 12 cycles, which used a sample-barcoded 5' primer along with a J-beta primer mix. Unique molecular identifiers of 12 random nucleotides labeled each cDNA. TCRdb re-called the 5' RACE reads with MiXCR, one entry per CDR3 protein. The table records roughly 800,000 distinct CDR3 sequences, 55% to 75% of them present only once. Points on this clonotype: Its target is unknown.

Each donor was a healthy Caucasian individual from Russia, aged roughly 6 to 90. Total RNA extraction produced at least 5 micrograms (per sample) for the study. Looked up from germline, CDR1 is GTSNPN and CDR2 is SVGIG (reference sequence). V was pared by 2 bases and J by 1 base, with 3 bases between. CDR3 length: 11 amino acids. Study-level results: Possibly, changes in expanded clonotypes were confounded because donor CMV status was unknown.

The chain uses TRBV30 and TRBJ2-7; D unclear. The sequence came from a man under 40 in good health. The sequencing sample was made of blood. The CDR3, as DNA: TGTGCCTGGAGTAAATCCTACGAGCAGTACTTC. It specifies CAWSKSYEQYF.